This TCR beta chain was recorded in a study of T-cell reconstitution after alpha-beta-depleted transplantation in children. This clonotype was detected ten times or more. The CDR3 has 16 residues. Looked up from germline, CDR1 is SGHRS and CDR2 is YFSETQ. V gave up 3 bases and J gave up 2 bases; unmatched junction bases: 9. Unique molecular identifiers tagged the TCRbeta library. TCRdb re-derived calls from the PCR reads in MiXCR, one entry per CDR3 protein. Here the sample spans around 190,000 distinct CDR3 sequences, approximately 7% being singletons. The source is a boy between 2 and 10 years old with acute lymphoblastic leukemia, due to receive a stem cell transplant. The gene calls are TRBV5-1 and TRBJ2-7; 9 bases align to TRBD1. The source was PBMCs, collected before TCRalphabeta/CD19-depleted stem cell transplant. The CDR3 here is CASSSGPGTGPYEQYF. CDR3 bases: TGCGCCAGCAGCTCAGGCCCGGGGACAGGGCCCTACGAGCAGTACTTC.